Presented here are 19 T cell receptor beta chains from one specimen sequenced in a study of cytomegalovirus exposure and HLA in healthy donors. PCR employed 60 Vbeta and 13 Jbeta primers. Method: immunoSEQ multiplex PCR; TCRdb's copy keeps in-frame clones and lacks some. This sample's table reports 65,000 to 80,000 clones. Sequences were obtained from PBMCs. Receptors originate from a female donor in good health and CMV-seropositive.

The chain is built from TRBV29-1 and TRBJ1-1; D not certain. CDR3 length: 12 amino acids. Germline V gene data show CDR1 as SQVTM and CDR2 as ANQGSEA. V was trimmed by 8 bases and J by 3 bases, leaving 13 bases between them. In nucleotides, the CDR3 is TGCAGCTCCCAGAGGTCCGACACTGAAGCTTTCTTT. It codes for CSSQRSDTEAFF.

The genes are TRBV18 and TRBJ2-7; 10 positions agree with TRBD2. The CDR3 consists of 16 residues. CDR1 is KGHSH, CDR2 LQKENI, per germline. After removal of 4 bases from V and 3 bases from J, the junction contained 9 bases not matched to a gene. CDR3 nucleotides: TGTGCCAGCTCACGAGATAAGCGGGGGGGGAACTACGAGCAGTACTTC. Its protein is CASSRDKRGGNYEQYF.

About this clone itself: One junction end disagrees with the germline gene, perhaps due to a read error. The chain joins TRBV7-7 to TRBJ1-1; a weak D match, TRBD1 (5 bases). This CDR3 has 15 residues. Per germline, CDR1 SSHAT and CDR2 FNYEAQ (reference sequence). CDR3 coding DNA: TGTGCTAGCAGCCCAATGGGGGGAGCGAACACTGAAGCTTTCTTT. It encodes CASSPMGGANTEAFF.

This chain links TRBV9 with TRBJ2-7; D uncertain. This CDR3 is 14 amino acids long. In germline, CDR1 is SGDLS, CDR2 YYNGEE. Deletions cut 0 bases from V and 2 bases from J, with 9 bases between. The CDR3: CASSVDSRTYEQYF. The CDR3 DNA sequence: TGTGCCAGCAGCGTAGACAGCAGGACCTACGAGCAGTACTTC.

The chain employs TRBV18 and TRBJ2-1, with 10 bases matching TRBD2. Losses at the gene ends were 3 bases for V and 3 bases for J; bases not matched to a gene: 11. Germline loops: CDR1 KGHSH, CDR2 LQKENI. The CDR3 runs 18 residues. As DNA, the CDR3 is TGTGCCAGCTCACCTACCAGGACTAGCGGATCAAACTACAATGAGCAGTTCTTC. This encodes CASSPTRTSGSNYNEQFF.

The chain is built from TRBV6-6 and TRBJ1-2; 7 bases agree with TRBD1. The CDR3 loop spans 15 amino acids. Germline V gene sequence: CDR1 MNHNY, CDR2 SVGAGI (reference sequence). Germline trimming cut 7 bases from V and 2 bases from J; bases unmatched to any gene: 10. The CDR3 DNA sequence: TGTGCCAGCACTAAGGGGACAGTTCTAAACTATGGCTACACCTTC. This encodes CASTKGTVLNYGYTF.

The V and J genes are TRBV25-1 and TRBJ2-3, with 13 bases that match TRBD2. V lost 4 bases and J lost 4; bases outside the gene matches: 5. Germline values: CDR1 MGHDK, CDR2 SYGVNS. The CDR3 consists of 16 residues. The CDR3 DNA reads as TGTGCCAGCAGTGTGGGACTAGCGGGAAGCGCAGATACGCAGTATTTT. Residues: CASSVGLAGSADTQYF.

CDR3 amino acids: CASTSTGTGGSPLHF. The DNA for the CDR3 is TGTGCCAGTACCTCAACCGGGACGGGGGGTTCACCCCTCCACTTT. The chain combines TRBV19 with TRBJ1-6, with D possibly TRBD1 on 5 matching bases. V gave up 7 bases and J gave up 9 bases, with 19 bases separating them. The CDR3 length is 15 residues. Per germline, CDR1 LNHDA and CDR2 SQIVND (reference sequence).

V gene TRBV18 combines with J gene TRBJ2-7, with TRBD1 matching 11 bases. Germline V lookup: CDR1 KGHSH, CDR2 LQKENI. This CDR3 spans 13 amino acids. V trimming: 6 bases; J trimming: 7 bases; junction bases outside the gene matches: 5. CDR3 in DNA: TGTGCCAGCTCGCCCGGGACAGGGGGAGAGCAGTACTTC. Translating it yields CASSPGTGGEQYF. Drawing the rest from reference TRBV18 and TRBJ2-7, the complete variable domain is NAGVMQNPRHLVRRRGQEARLRCSPMKGHSHVYWYRQLPEEGLKFMVYLQKENIIDESGMPKERFSAEFPKEGPSILRIQQVVRGDSAAYFCASSPGTGGEQYFGPGTRLTVT.

The chain joins TRBV30 to TRBJ2-5, with D perhaps TRBD2 (5 bases). The CDR3 sequence is 16 residues long. V was shortened by 0 bases and J by 3 bases, with 17 bases between the two germline ends. Germline lookup yields CDR1 GTSNPN and CDR2 SVGIG (reference sequence). The CDR3 DNA reads TGTGCCTGGAGTGTACTAGGCAGCCCGAGTAAAGAGACCCAGTACTTC. Its protein is CAWSVLGSPSKETQYF.

V is TRBV5-1 and J is TRBJ2-7; a possible D gene is TRBD2 (7 bases). Trimming took 0 bases from V and 3 from J, leaving 13 bases between them. The germline V gene encodes CDR1 SGHRS and CDR2 YFSETQ. The CDR3 extends over 15 amino acids. Here the CDR3 reads CASSLAGGPNYEQYF. CDR3 in DNA: TGCGCCAGCAGCTTGGCGGGGGGCCCCAACTACGAGCAGTACTTC.

V is TRBV18 and J is TRBJ2-5, with 10 bases fitting TRBD2. V dropped 3 bases and J dropped 5; count of bases not matched to a gene: 3. Germline V gene data show CDR1 as KGHSH and CDR2 as LQKENI. The CDR3 is 14 amino acids. The CDR3 DNA reads TGTGCCAGCTCACCTAGCGGGAGGCACGAGACCCAGTACTTC. This gives the protein CASSPSGRHETQYF.

The CDR3 DNA follows: TGTGCCAGCAGTTCCGTTAGCGGGTCCTACAATGAGCAGTTCTTC. Its protein product is CASSSVSGSYNEQFF. The chain joins TRBV6-5 to TRBJ2-1, with 7 nucleotides matching TRBD2. From germline, CDR1 is MNHEY and CDR2 SVGAGI. There are 15 residues in the CDR3. The junction had 4 bases not matched to a gene; V was cut back by 4 bases and J by 1 base.

The chain employs TRBV7-9 and TRBJ2-3, with a possible D match to TRBD1 (6 bases). The CDR3 contains 14 residues. CDR1 is SEHNR and CDR2 is FQNEAQ in the germline V gene (reference sequence). The ends were cut back, 3 bases at V and 6 bases at J, with 13 bases in the middle. The CDR3 coding sequence is TGTGCCAGCAGCTTCCTAGACAGGACTGATACGCAGTATTTT. The encoded protein is CASSFLDRTDTQYF.

The gene calls are TRBV6-5 and TRBJ2-7; D may be TRBD1 (6 bases). CDR3 size: 12 residues. Looked up from germline, CDR1 is MNHEY and CDR2 is SVGAGI. V lost 7 bases to trimming and J lost 2 bases, with 9 bases between them. CDR3 amino acids: CASKQGPYEQYF. The CDR3 DNA follows: TGTGCCAGCAAACAGGGCCCCTACGAGCAGTACTTC.

Here the CDR3 DNA reads TGTGCCAGCTCCCAGAGCAGGGGTGTTGGCACTGAAGCTTTCTTT. Encoded protein: CASSQSRGVGTEAFF. The chain combines TRBV18 with TRBJ1-1; maybe TRBD1 (6 bases). Germline V CDR1 and CDR2: KGHSH, LQKENI. Trimming shortened V by 6 bases and J by 4 bases, and 18 bases separated the two germline ends. CDR3 size: 15 residues.

The chain uses TRBV9 and TRBJ1-1; D is possibly TRBD1 (5 bases). Trimming left V 0 bases short and J 6 bases short, with 15 bases between. CDR3 length: 15 amino acids. Per germline, CDR1 SGDLS and CDR2 YYNGEE. DNA for the CDR3: TGTGCCAGCAGCGTAGCTGGGGGGGATCCCCCTGAAGCTTTCTTT. It codes for CASSVAGGDPPEAFF.

The V call is TRBV6-1, the J call TRBJ2-2, with TRBD2 as a possible D gene (5 bases). From germline, CDR1 is MNHNS and CDR2 SASEGT. The CDR3 sequence is 14 residues long. The ends were cut back, 6 bases at V and 0 bases at J, with 8 bases in the middle. The CDR3 nucleotides read TGTGCCAGCAGGGAGCGGACGAACACCGGGGAGCTGTTTTTT. Translated: CASRERTNTGELFF.

This chain uses TRBV19 with TRBJ2-5; D possibly corresponds to TRBD1 (5 bases). CDR3 length equals 11 residues. V dropped 9 bases and J dropped 1 base, with 6 bases sitting between them. Germline loops: CDR1 LNHDA, CDR2 SQIVND (reference sequence). DNA of the CDR3: TGTGCCAGCAGGGCCCAAGAGACCCAGTACTTC. It yields the protein CASRAQETQYF.